The present TCR beta chain was sequenced within a study of OX40 agonist ivuxolimab in advanced cancers. About the study: People in dose escalation had one of these cancers: hepatocellular carcinoma, melanoma, renal cell or head and neck cancer. One patient with hepatocellular carcinoma and two with cutaneous melanoma, three in all, had partial responses. The study's findings and limits: Among the nonresponders, some also had low normalized T-cell clonal expansion. Clonal expansion by week 6 occurred in CD4+ and CD8+ blood T cells (at 0.1 to 3.0 mg/kg).

The CDR3 consists of 15 residues. Trimming left V 5 bases short and J 6 bases short, with 17 bases between. The V gene's germline CDR1 is SNHLY and CDR2 FYNNEI. As concerns this clone: Its antigen is currently unknown.

Generated by immunoSEQ multiplex PCR, the TCRdb table keeps only in-frame clones and is missing some. The data hold roughly 66,000 clones, with around 83% observed a single time. The sequences come from CD4+ or CD8+ T cells sorted from blood, collected in a trial of the OX40 agonist ivuxolimab. The sequence came from an adult with an advanced solid tumor such as melanoma, head and neck, liver or kidney cancer. The chain uses TRBV2 and TRBJ1-5; D is ambiguous. CDR3 residues: CASSLTPTGSQPQHF. DNA for the CDR3: TGTGCCAGCAGTTTAACCCCGACCGGGAGTCAGCCCCAGCATTTT.